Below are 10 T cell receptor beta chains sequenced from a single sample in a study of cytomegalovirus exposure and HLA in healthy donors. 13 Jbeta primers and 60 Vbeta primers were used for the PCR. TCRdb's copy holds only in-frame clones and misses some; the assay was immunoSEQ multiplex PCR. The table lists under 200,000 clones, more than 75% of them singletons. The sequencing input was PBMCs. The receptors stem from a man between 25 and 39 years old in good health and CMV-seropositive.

CDR3 residues: CSLVEVGGGSGTQYF. In DNA form, the CDR3 reads TGCAGCCTGGTGGAGGTCGGGGGAGGTTCCGGGACCCAGTACTTC. The rearrangement links TRBV29-1 to TRBJ2-5; D perhaps matches TRBD2 (6 bases). From germline, CDR1 is SQVTM and CDR2 ANQGSEA. This CDR3 is 15 amino acids long. Trimming took off 8 bases at V and 7 bases at J, with 26 bases between the two ends. Variable domain in full (rest from reference TRBV29-1 and TRBJ2-5): SAVISQKPSRDICQRGTSLTIQCQVDSQVTMMFWYRQQPGQSLTLIATANQGSEATYESGFVIDKFPISRPNLTFSTLTVSNMSPEDSSIYLCSLVEVGGGSGTQYFGPGTRLLVL.

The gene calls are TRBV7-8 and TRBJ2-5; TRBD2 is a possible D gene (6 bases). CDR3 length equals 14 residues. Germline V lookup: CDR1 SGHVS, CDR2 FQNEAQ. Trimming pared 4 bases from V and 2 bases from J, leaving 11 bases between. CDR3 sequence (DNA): TGTGCCAGCAGCTCCCGGACTAATCAAGAGACCCAGTACTTC. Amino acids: CASSSRTNQETQYF.

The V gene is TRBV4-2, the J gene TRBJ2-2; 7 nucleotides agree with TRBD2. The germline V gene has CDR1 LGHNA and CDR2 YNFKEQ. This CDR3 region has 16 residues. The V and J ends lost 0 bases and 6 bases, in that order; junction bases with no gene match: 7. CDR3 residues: CASSQDLWGRAGELFF. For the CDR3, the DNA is TGTGCCAGCAGCCAAGATCTTTGGGGGAGGGCCGGGGAGCTGTTTTTT.

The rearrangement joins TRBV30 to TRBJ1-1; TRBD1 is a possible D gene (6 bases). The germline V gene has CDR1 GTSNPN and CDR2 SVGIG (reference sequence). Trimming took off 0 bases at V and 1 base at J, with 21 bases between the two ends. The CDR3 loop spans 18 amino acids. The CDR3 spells CAWSVLSEGVWTNTEAFF. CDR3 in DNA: TGTGCCTGGAGTGTACTTTCCGAGGGGGTATGGACGAACACTGAAGCTTTCTTT.

The CDR3 sequence: CASSLGKTGWLGNTIYF. CDR3 coding DNA: TGTGCCAGCAGCTTAGGAAAGACAGGGTGGCTAGGGAACACCATATATTTT. The chain has TRBV7-2 and TRBJ1-3; 7 bases line up with TRBD1. The J segment lost 7 bases and the V segment lost 1 base, leaving 13 bases of the junction unmatched. This CDR3 region has 17 residues. Germline loops: CDR1 SGHTA, CDR2 FQGNSA.

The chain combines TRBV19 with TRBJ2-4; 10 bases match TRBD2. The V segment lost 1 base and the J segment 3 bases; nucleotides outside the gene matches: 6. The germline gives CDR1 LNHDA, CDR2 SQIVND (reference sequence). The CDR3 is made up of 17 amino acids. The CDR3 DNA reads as TGTGCCAGTAGTATAGTGGGGGCTAGCGGGGGCAAAAACATTCAGTACTTC. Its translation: CASSIVGASGGKNIQYF.

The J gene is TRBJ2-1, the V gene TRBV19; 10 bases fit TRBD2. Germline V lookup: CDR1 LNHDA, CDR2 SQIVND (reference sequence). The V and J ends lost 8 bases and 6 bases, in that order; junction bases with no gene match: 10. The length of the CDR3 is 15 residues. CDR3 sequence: CASGHQTSGFNEQFF. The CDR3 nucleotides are TGTGCCAGTGGACACCAGACTAGCGGGTTCAATGAGCAGTTCTTC.

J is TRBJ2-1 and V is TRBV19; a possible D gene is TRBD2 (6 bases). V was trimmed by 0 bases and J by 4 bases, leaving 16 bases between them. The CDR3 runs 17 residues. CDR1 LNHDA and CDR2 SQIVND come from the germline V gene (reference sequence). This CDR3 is CASSIDPRLEAYNEQFF. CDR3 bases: TGTGCCAGTAGTATAGATCCGAGACTAGAAGCATACAATGAGCAGTTCTTC.

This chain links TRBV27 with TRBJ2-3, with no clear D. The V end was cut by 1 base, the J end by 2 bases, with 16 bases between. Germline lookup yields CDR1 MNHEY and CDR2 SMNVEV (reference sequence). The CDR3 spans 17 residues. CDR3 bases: TGTGCCAGCAGTTTATACGGTCCTTCGAAATTCACAGATACGCAGTATTTT. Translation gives CASSLYGPSKFTDTQYF.

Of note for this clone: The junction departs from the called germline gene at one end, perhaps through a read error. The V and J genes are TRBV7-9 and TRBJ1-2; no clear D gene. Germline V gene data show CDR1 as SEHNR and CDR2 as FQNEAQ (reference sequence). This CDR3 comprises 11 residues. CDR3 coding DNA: TGTTCCAGCAGCTTACCTCCTGGCTACACCTTC. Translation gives CSSSLPPGYTF.